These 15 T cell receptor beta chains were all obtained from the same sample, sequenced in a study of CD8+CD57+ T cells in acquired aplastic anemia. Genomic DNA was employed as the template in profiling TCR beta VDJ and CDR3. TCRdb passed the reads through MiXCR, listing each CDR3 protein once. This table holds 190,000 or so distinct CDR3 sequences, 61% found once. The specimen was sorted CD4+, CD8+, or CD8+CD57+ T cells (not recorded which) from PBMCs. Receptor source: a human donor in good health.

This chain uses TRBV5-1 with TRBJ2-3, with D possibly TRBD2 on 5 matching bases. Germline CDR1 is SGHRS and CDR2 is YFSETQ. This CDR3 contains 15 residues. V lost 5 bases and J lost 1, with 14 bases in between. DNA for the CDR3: TGCGCCAGCAGACGGCGGGTGGACCGCACAGATACGCAGTATTTT. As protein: CASRRRVDRTDTQYF.

The CDR3, as DNA: TGTGCCAGCAGCCCAAGGTTGGCTGAAGCTTTCTTT. Translated, it gives CASSPRLAEAFF. This chain joins TRBV7-9 and TRBJ1-1, with no clear D. V lost 5 bases to trimming and J lost 6 bases, with 10 bases between them. Germline V gives CDR1 SEHNR, CDR2 FQNEAQ (reference sequence). The CDR3 is 12 residues long.

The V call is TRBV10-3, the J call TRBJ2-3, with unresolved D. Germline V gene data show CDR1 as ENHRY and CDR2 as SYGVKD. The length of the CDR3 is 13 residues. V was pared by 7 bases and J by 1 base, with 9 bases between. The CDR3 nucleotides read TGTGCCATCATGGGAACGGGCACAGATACGCAGTATTTT. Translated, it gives CAIMGTGTDTQYF.

CDR3 region: CASSLGDRTDTQYF. The CDR3 bases are TGTGCCAGCAGCTTAGGGGACCGCACAGATACGCAGTATTTT. The J gene is TRBJ2-3, the V gene TRBV7-8; D is possibly TRBD1 or TRBD2 (5 bases each). Germline CDR1 reads SGHVS; CDR2 reads FQNEAQ. The germline V and J ends were trimmed by 1 base and 1 base, with 6 bases remaining between them. The CDR3 sequence is 14 residues long.

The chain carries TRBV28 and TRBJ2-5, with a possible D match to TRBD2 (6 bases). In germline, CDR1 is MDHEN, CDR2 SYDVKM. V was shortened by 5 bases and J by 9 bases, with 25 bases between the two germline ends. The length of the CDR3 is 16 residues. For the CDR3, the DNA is TGTGCCAGCAGTCCTAATCCCGTCGGGGGACGTCGGGCCCAGTACTTC. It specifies CASSPNPVGGRRAQYF.

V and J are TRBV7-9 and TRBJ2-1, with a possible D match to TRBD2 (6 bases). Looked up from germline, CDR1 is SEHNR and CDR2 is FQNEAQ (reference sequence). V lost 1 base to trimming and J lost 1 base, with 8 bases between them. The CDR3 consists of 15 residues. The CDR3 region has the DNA TGTGCCAGCAGCTTAGGAGGGAGGTCCTACAATGAGCAGTTCTTC. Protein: CASSLGGRSYNEQFF.

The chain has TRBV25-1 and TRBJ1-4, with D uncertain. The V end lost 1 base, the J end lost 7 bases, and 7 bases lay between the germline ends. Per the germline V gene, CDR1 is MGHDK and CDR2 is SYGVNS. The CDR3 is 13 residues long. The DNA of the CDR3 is TGTGCCAGCAGTGAATTCGACGGTGAAAAACTGTTTTTT. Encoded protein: CASSEFDGEKLFF.

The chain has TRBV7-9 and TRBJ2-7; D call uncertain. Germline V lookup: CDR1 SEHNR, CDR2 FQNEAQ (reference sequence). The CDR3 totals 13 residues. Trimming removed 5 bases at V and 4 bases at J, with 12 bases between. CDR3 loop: CASSQSPGYEQYF. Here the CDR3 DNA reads TGTGCCAGCAGCCAGAGTCCTGGGTACGAGCAGTACTTC.

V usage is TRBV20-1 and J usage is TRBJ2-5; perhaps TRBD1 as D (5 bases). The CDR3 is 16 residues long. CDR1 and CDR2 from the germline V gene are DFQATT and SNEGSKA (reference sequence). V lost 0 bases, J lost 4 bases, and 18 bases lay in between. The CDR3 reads CSARDLGRVGGETQYF. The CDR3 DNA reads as TGCAGTGCTAGAGATCTGGGCAGGGTGGGCGGAGAGACCCAGTACTTC.

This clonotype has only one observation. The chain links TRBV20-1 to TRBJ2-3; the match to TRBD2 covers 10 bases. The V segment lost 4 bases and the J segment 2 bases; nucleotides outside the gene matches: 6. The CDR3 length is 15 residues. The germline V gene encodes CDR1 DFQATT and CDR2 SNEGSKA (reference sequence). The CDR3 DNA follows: TGCAGTGCTACGATAGCGGGAGGCCTCACAGATACGCAGTATTTT. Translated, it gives CSATIAGGLTDTQYF.

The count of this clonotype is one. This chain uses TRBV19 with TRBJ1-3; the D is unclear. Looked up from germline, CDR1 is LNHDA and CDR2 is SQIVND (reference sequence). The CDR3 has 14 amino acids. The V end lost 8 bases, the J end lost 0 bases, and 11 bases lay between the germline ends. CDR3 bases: TGTGCCAGTGCCACGTGGTCCTCTGGAAACACCATATATTTT. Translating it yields CASATWSSGNTIYF.

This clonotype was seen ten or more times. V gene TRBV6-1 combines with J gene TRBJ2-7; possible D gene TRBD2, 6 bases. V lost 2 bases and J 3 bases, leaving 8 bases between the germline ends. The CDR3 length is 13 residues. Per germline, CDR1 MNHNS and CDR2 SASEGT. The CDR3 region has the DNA TGTGCCAGCAGTGAATACGGGGGCTACGAGCAGTACTTC. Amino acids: CASSEYGGYEQYF.

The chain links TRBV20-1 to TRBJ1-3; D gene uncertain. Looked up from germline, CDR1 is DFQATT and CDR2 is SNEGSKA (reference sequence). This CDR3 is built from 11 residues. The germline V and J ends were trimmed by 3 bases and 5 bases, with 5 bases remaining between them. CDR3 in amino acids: CSARDRNTIYF. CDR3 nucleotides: TGCAGTGCTAGGGACCGAAACACCATATATTTT.

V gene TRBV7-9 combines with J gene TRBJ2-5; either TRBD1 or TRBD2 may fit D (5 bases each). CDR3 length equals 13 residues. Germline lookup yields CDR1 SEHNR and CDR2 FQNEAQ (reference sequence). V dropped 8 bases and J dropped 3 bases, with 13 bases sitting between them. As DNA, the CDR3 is TGTGCCAGCGGGACCCCCTCGGAAGAGACCCAGTACTTC. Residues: CASGTPSEETQYF.

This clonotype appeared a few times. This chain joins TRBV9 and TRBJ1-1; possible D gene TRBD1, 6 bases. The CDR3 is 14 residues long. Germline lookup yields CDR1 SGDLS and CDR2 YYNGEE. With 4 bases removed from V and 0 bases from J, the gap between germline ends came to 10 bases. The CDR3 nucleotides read TGTGCCAGCAGCTACGGGACATTGAACACTGAAGCTTTCTTT. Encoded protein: CASSYGTLNTEAFF.